A single sample is the source of the 9 T cell receptor beta chains below, sequenced in a study of T cells in women clearing cervical HPV infection (dated by TCRdb to the late 2010s). The library was prepared using the immunoSEQ multiplex PCR assay. Held by TCRdb, this immuneACCESS table contains in-frame sequences only and omits some clones. Under half of the omission traces to an unresolved V gene where checked; the cause of the rest is unknown. The record for this sample contains some 41,000 clones. Jointly, the top ten make up about 8% of the sample. Sequenced sample: blood buffy coat. The receptors stem from a woman aged 18-69 years with a cervical HPV16 infection that either progressed to CIN3+ or cleared (not recorded which).

Frequency places this clone as medium-sized. The CDR3 goes on 3 residues after the read ends, and that part is filled in from the germline J gene. This chain joins TRBV20-1 and TRBJ2-1, with 10 bases identical to TRBD2. Trimming cost V 0 bases and J 5 bases; bases outside gene matches: 4. CDR1 and CDR2 from the germline V gene are DFQATT and SNEGSKA (reference sequence). The CDR3 has 15 amino acids. The DNA read from the CDR3 is TGCAGTGCTAGAGATCCGGGACTAGCGCACAATGAG. Encoded protein: CSARDPGLAHNE. The whole CDR3 reads CSARDPGLAHNEQFF.

Details on this clone: The read halts 3 residues ahead of the CDR3 end, with the missing end drawn from the germline J gene. V is TRBV5-1 and J is TRBJ2-1; D ambiguous. V was cut by 0 bases and J by 8 bases, with 21 bases left in between. The germline gives CDR1 SGHRS, CDR2 YFSETQ. The CDR3 contains 17 residues. CDR3 protein: CASSLGLNLPPEDEQFF. Partial CDR3 DNA: TGCGCCAGCAGCTTGGGGTTGAACCTTCCCCCAGAGGATGAG.

A word on this clone: The CDR3 end is not reached by the read, which stops 3 residues before it; the germline J gene fills it in. The V and J genes are TRBV7-9 and TRBJ1-2; 7 bases fit TRBD1. Germline V gives CDR1 SEHNR, CDR2 FQNEAQ (reference sequence). This CDR3 has 15 residues. The ends lost 2 bases at V and 0 bases at J; junction bases unmatched: 3. The CDR3 loop is CASSLRQGTNYGYTF. CDR3 DNA (partial): TGTGCCAGCAGCTTACGACAGGGAACTAACTATGGC.

Comments on this clone: The CDR3 end is not reached by the read, which stops 3 residues before it; the germline J gene fills it in. V usage is TRBV7-9 and J usage is TRBJ1-3; D remains ambiguous. The CDR3 has 13 residues. V was cut by 11 bases and J by 0 bases, with 11 bases left in between. Germline assignment: CDR1 SEHNR and CDR2 FQNEAQ (reference sequence). CDR3 sequence reads: CALGNSSGNTIYF. Incomplete CDR3 DNA: TGTGCCTTGGGTAACAGCTCTGGAAACACC.

Regarding this clone: The CDR3 end is not reached by the read, which stops 3 residues before it; the germline J gene fills it in. V and J are TRBV5-1 and TRBJ2-7, with 9 bases that match TRBD1. Trimming removed 4 bases from V and 6 bases from J; junction bases left unmatched: 14. The CDR3 is 16 amino acids. Germline loops: CDR1 SGHRS, CDR2 YFSETQ. The sequenced CDR3 bases are TGCGCCAGCAGCCCGACAGCCGGGACAGGGACCTCCGAG. This translates into CASSPTAGTGTSE. The entire CDR3 reads CASSPTAGTGTSEQYF.

Of note for this clone: The read stops 3 residues short of the end of the CDR3; the missing end is completed from the germline J gene. The rearrangement links TRBV9 to TRBJ1-5; possible D gene TRBD1, 5 bases. This CDR3 spans 14 amino acids. In germline, CDR1 is SGDLS, CDR2 YYNGEE. V was cut by 0 bases and J by 4 bases, with 8 bases left in between. The part of the CDR3 DNA that was read is TGTGCCAGCAGCGTAGATGGGGCAAATCAGCCC. Translating it yields CASSVDGANQP. The full-length CDR3 reads as CASSVDGANQPQHF. Combining the CDR3 with reference TRBV9 and TRBJ1-5 gives the whole variable domain DSGVTQTPKHLITATGQRVTLRCSPRSGDLSVYWYQQSLDQGLQFLIQYYNGEERAKGNILERFSAQQFPDLHSELNLSSLELGDSALYFCASSVDGANQPQHFGDGTRLSIL.

Remarks on this clone: The DNA ends 3 residues before the CDR3 does, and the rest of the CDR3 is filled in from the germline J gene. The chain carries TRBV11-2 and TRBJ2-2; the D gene is possibly TRBD2 (5 bases). Deletions cut 0 bases from V and 7 bases from J, with 12 bases between. Germline-derived CDR1 and CDR2 are SGHAT and FQNNGV. CDR3 length equals 15 residues. CDR3 DNA (partial): TGTGCCAGCAGCTTAGATCCCGGGGTGGTCGGGGAG. This encodes CASSLDPGVVGE. The full-length CDR3 reads as CASSLDPGVVGELFF.

A note on this clone: The CDR3 extends 3 residues past the end of the read, so its final part is completed from the germline J gene. This rearrangement joins TRBV19 to TRBJ1-1, with unresolved D. The CDR3 length is 12 residues. V lost 6 bases, J lost 1 base, and 6 bases lay in between. Germline assignment: CDR1 LNHDA and CDR2 SQIVND (reference sequence). CDR3 amino acids: CASSPGNTEAFF. The CDR3 bases that were read are TGTGCCAGTAGCCCAGGGAACACTGAA.

Note on this clone: The read stops 3 residues short of the end of the CDR3; the missing end is completed from the germline J gene. The gene calls are TRBV20-1 and TRBJ2-1; D ambiguous. Germline CDR1 is DFQATT and CDR2 is SNEGSKA (reference sequence). This CDR3 is built from 14 residues. Trimming took 1 base from V and 9 from J, leaving 16 bases between them. The CDR3 loop is CSARVAEAIGEQFF. The part of the CDR3 DNA that was read is TGCAGTGCTAGAGTGGCGGAAGCGATAGGTGAG.